This passage covers 22 T cell receptor beta chains from one sample sequenced in a study of early T cells in non-severe SARS-CoV-2 infection (dated by TCRdb to 2020 to 2022). Libraries were prepared through 5' RACE. Data came from a NextSeq 500. The public reads were reanalyzed by TCRdb: fastp trimming at Q25, MiXCR alignment, in-frame beta chains only. Identical CDR3 proteins give one entry, which carries the most common genes and DNA. This sample lists 60,000 to 90,000 distinct CDR3 sequences; roughly a sixth were detected once. Together, the top ten hold approximately 2.9% of the sample. What was sequenced was whole blood. The receptor set was obtained from an adult who was a healthcare worker with PCR-confirmed SARS-CoV-2 infection or an uninfected control (not recorded which).

The V and J genes are TRBV5-1 and TRBJ2-3, with D maybe TRBD1 (5 bases). Trimming shortened V by 4 bases and J by 5 bases, and 11 bases separated the two germline ends. The germline V gene has CDR1 SGHRS and CDR2 YFSETQ. This CDR3 region has 13 residues. CDR3 coding DNA: TGCGCCAGCAGCCCGACAGAGTTAGATACGCAGTATTTT. Protein: CASSPTELDTQYF.

The J gene is TRBJ2-1, the V gene TRBV18, with TRBD2 matching over 7 bases. Germline trimming cut 4 bases from V and 10 bases from J; bases unmatched to any gene: 7. CDR3 length: 13 residues. Germline CDR1 and CDR2: KGHSH and LQKENI. The DNA of the CDR3 is TGTGCCAGCTCACGGACGGGACTACCCGAGCAGTTCTTC. Its protein is CASSRTGLPEQFF.

The V and J genes are TRBV6-5 and TRBJ2-2; D is ambiguous. The germline V and J ends were trimmed by 6 bases and 1 base, with 6 bases remaining between them. Germline CDR1 MNHEY, CDR2 SVGAGI. The CDR3 extends over 13 amino acids. As DNA, the CDR3 is TGTGCCAGCAGCCGCGGGAACACCGGGGAGCTGTTTTTT. Translating it yields CASSRGNTGELFF.

The chain couples TRBV9 to TRBJ2-7; D is ambiguous. The CDR3 sequence is 14 residues long. The V end lost 0 bases, the J end lost 2 bases, and 9 bases lay between the germline ends. Germline V CDR1 and CDR2: SGDLS, YYNGEE. The CDR3 protein is CASSVVADTYEQYF. The CDR3 region has the DNA TGTGCCAGCAGCGTAGTTGCGGATACCTACGAGCAGTACTTC.

This clonotype was detected a few times. J is TRBJ2-1 and V is TRBV4-2; D is possibly TRBD2 (6 bases). Between the trimmed V and J ends, which lost 3 bases and 7 bases, there was a span of 19 bases. The CDR3 sequence is 16 residues long. The germline CDR1 and CDR2 sequences are LGHNA and YNFKEQ. The CDR3 coding sequence is TGTGCCAGCAGCCATGGCGTGGAGGGTGGGTGGAATGAGCAGTTCTTC. It is translated as CASSHGVEGGWNEQFF.

This chain joins TRBV6-1 and TRBJ1-5, with TRBD1 matching 9 bases. This CDR3 has 16 amino acids. The junction had 8 bases not matched to a gene; V was cut back by 4 bases and J by 4 bases. Germline CDR1 is MNHNS and CDR2 is SASEGT. The DNA of the CDR3 is TGTGCCAGCAGTGTTTCGACAGGGGGGAGAAATCAGCCCCAGCATTTT. Encoded protein: CASSVSTGGRNQPQHF.

This clonotype has a handful of counts. The rearrangement joins TRBV28 to TRBJ2-5, with TRBD1 matching over 11 bases. Germline-derived CDR1 and CDR2 are MDHEN and SYDVKM. V was pared by 5 bases and J by 1 base, with 6 bases of the junction left unmatched. This CDR3 comprises 16 residues. The CDR3 loop is CASSLRTGGFQETQYF. CDR3 DNA: TGTGCCAGCAGTCTCCGGACAGGGGGCTTCCAAGAGACCCAGTACTTC.

This clonotype showed up just a few times. The CDR3 DNA follows: TGTGCCAGCAGCCTCTTCGCGGGGGCCTCCCAAGAGACCCAGTACTTC. Amino acids: CASSLFAGASQETQYF. The V gene is TRBV9, the J gene TRBJ2-5; possibly TRBD2 for D (7 bases). V was pared by 4 bases and J by 1 base, with 17 bases between. CDR1 and CDR2 (germline): SGDLS, YYNGEE. This CDR3 has 16 residues. Drawing the rest from reference TRBV9 and TRBJ2-5, the complete variable domain is DSGVTQTPKHLITATGQRVTLRCSPRSGDLSVYWYQQSLDQGLQFLIQYYNGEERAKGNILERFSAQQFPDLHSELNLSSLELGDSALYFCASSLFAGASQETQYFGPGTRLLVL.

J is TRBJ1-2 and V is TRBV7-9, with D possibly matching TRBD1 (6 bases). The CDR3 covers 16 residues. The germline V gene has CDR1 SEHNR and CDR2 FQNEAQ (reference sequence). The ends were cut back, 4 bases at V and 5 bases at J, with 20 bases in the middle. As DNA, the CDR3 is TGTGCCAGCAGCTCTCCCAGTCGTGGGGGCGAATATGGCTACACCTTC. Protein product: CASSSPSRGGEYGYTF.

This chain uses TRBV20-1 with TRBJ2-6, with D hard to call. Trimming took off 3 bases at V and 3 bases at J, with 9 bases between the two ends. The CDR3 consists of 14 residues. Germline loops: CDR1 DFQATT, CDR2 SNEGSKA (reference sequence). Written as DNA, the CDR3 is TGCAGTGCTAGTTCTGGGGATGGGGCCAACGTCCTGACTTTC. Translated: CSASSGDGANVLTF.

This chain joins TRBV7-3 and TRBJ2-3; 11 bases align to TRBD2. Germline lookup yields CDR1 SGHTA and CDR2 FQGTGA. The CDR3 has 16 amino acids. Trimming removed 1 base from V and 6 bases from J; junction bases left unmatched: 6. The chain's CDR3 is CASSLIALAGADTQYF. CDR3 DNA: TGTGCCAGCAGCTTAATTGCACTAGCGGGAGCTGATACGCAGTATTTT. The entire variable domain, with the rest obtained from reference TRBV7-3 and TRBJ2-3, is as follows: GAGVSQTPSNKVTEKGKYVELRCDPISGHTALYWYRQSLGQGPEFLIYFQGTGAADDSGLPNDRFFAVRPEGSVSTLKIQRTERGDSAVYLCASSLIALAGADTQYFGPGTRLTVL.

The sample holds a few counts of this clonotype. The CDR3 DNA reads as TGTGCCTGGAGCCCTGGGGGGGAGGGGCGGCCCCAGCATTTT. The encoded protein is CAWSPGGEGRPQHF. The chain links TRBV30 to TRBJ1-5; D is perhaps TRBD1 (5 bases). The CDR3 is made up of 14 amino acids. CDR1 is GTSNPN, CDR2 SVGIG, per germline (reference sequence). V lost 3 bases and J 9 bases, leaving 18 bases between the germline ends.

The genes are TRBV6-6 and TRBJ1-6, with 7 positions matching TRBD1. The CDR3 loop spans 15 amino acids. Germline V gene lookup returns CDR1 MNHNY and CDR2 SVGAGI (reference sequence). The junction had 11 bases not matched to a gene; V was cut back by 7 bases and J by 8 bases. DNA of the CDR3: TGTGCCAGCAAATTTACGGGACAGCCCGATTCACCCCTCCACTTT. It is translated as CASKFTGQPDSPLHF.

This chain connects TRBV28 to TRBJ2-3; 13 positions match TRBD2. The V and J ends lost 5 bases and 1 base, in that order; junction bases with no gene match: 3. Germline assignment: CDR1 MDHEN and CDR2 SYDVKM. This CDR3 region has 16 residues. The CDR3 spells CASSPGTSGGTDTQYF. For the CDR3, the DNA is TGTGCCAGCAGTCCCGGGACTAGCGGGGGCACAGATACGCAGTATTTT.

This clonotype was observed at least ten times. J is TRBJ2-7 and V is TRBV20-1, with 7 nucleotides matching TRBD2. The CDR3 contains 13 residues. The trim removed 3 bases at V and 3 bases at J, leaving 5 bases unmatched. Germline loops: CDR1 DFQATT, CDR2 SNEGSKA (reference sequence). CDR3 DNA sequence: TGCAGTGCTAGCGCGTGGGGGGGCTACGAGCAGTACTTC. Translated: CSASAWGGYEQYF.

Regarding this clonotype: This may come from a read error, since a much larger clone is one base off. The chain has TRBV5-6 and TRBJ1-2; D is perhaps TRBD1 (6 bases). CDR1 and CDR2 from the germline V gene are SGHDT and YYEEEE. The CDR3 is 13 residues long. The CDR3 reads CASRADRQDGFTF. In DNA, the CDR3 is TGTGCCAGCAGGGCCGACAGGCAGGATGGCTTCACCTTC. The variable domain in full, completed from reference TRBV5-6 and TRBJ1-2, reads DAGVTQSPTHLIKTRGQQVTLRCSPKSGHDTVSWYQQALGQGPQFIFQYYEEEERQRGNFPDRFSGHQFPNYSSELNVNALLLGDSALYLCASRADRQDGFTFGSGTRLTVV.

The chain couples TRBV2 to TRBJ2-2; 8 bases agree with TRBD1. CDR1 SNHLY and CDR2 FYNNEI come from the germline V gene. V dropped 6 bases and J dropped 6; count of bases not matched to a gene: 9. The CDR3 runs to 15 residues. The CDR3 protein is CASRTRTGLAGELFF. DNA for the CDR3: TGTGCCAGCAGGACTAGGACAGGGTTGGCCGGGGAGCTGTTTTTT.

This clonotype occurred a few times. Here the CDR3 DNA reads TGCAGTACTACGAAATATAGCGGGAGGGCGCTCGAGCAGTACTTC. It specifies CSTTKYSGRALEQYF. This sequence joins TRBV20-1 and TRBJ2-7; 11 nucleotides agree with TRBD2. Trimming took 8 bases from V and 6 from J; bases not matched to a gene: 15. The CDR3 totals 15 residues. Per germline, CDR1 DFQATT and CDR2 SNEGSKA (reference sequence).

The V gene is TRBV7-8, the J gene TRBJ1-4; TRBD1 matches at 10 bases. Per the germline V gene, CDR1 is SGHVS and CDR2 is FQNEAQ. This CDR3 spans 18 amino acids. The V gene end was trimmed by 2 bases and the J gene end by 7 bases; junction bases not matched to a gene: 13. CDR3 protein: CASSLFPGTGARSEKLFF. Here the CDR3 DNA reads TGTGCCAGCAGCTTATTTCCCGGGACAGGGGCTCGGAGTGAAAAACTGTTTTTT.

In its sample, this clonotype was seen a few times. This rearrangement joins TRBV28 to TRBJ1-6; 7 nucleotides agree with TRBD1. Germline V gene sequence: CDR1 MDHEN, CDR2 SYDVKM. The CDR3 is 14 amino acids. The V and J ends lost 8 bases and 7 bases, in that order; junction bases with no gene match: 8. The CDR3 reads CASSSTGTNSPLHF. The CDR3 region has the DNA TGTGCCAGCTCGTCGACAGGGACGAATTCACCCCTCCACTTT.

V and J are TRBV18 and TRBJ1-5; no definite D call. Trimming cost V 2 bases and J 2 bases, with 10 bases left between them. The CDR3 runs to 15 residues. The germline gives CDR1 KGHSH, CDR2 LQKENI. The CDR3 sequence is CASSPTVNGNQPQHF. The DNA of the CDR3 is TGTGCCAGCTCACCAACTGTCAATGGCAATCAGCCCCAGCATTTT.

In its sample, this clonotype was seen a few times. The chain couples TRBV7-9 to TRBJ1-5, with D possibly matching TRBD1 (5 bases). Trimming pared 6 bases from V and 4 bases from J, leaving 10 bases between. Per the germline V gene, CDR1 is SEHNR and CDR2 is FQNEAQ (reference sequence). This CDR3 is built from 13 residues. The CDR3 sequence is CASSRDGNQPQHF. The CDR3, as DNA: TGTGCCAGCAGTCGGGACGGAAATCAGCCCCAGCATTTT.